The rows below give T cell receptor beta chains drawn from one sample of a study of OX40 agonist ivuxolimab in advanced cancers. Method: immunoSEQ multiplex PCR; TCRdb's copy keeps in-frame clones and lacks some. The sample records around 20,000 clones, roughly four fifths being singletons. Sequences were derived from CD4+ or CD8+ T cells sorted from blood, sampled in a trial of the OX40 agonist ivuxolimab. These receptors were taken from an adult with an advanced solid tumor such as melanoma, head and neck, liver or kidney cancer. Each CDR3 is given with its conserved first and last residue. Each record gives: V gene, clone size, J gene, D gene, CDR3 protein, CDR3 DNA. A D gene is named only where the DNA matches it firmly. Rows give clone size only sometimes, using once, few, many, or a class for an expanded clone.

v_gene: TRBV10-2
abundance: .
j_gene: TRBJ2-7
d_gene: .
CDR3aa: CASSESSSSDRAYEQYF
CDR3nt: TGCGCCAGCAGTGAGTCCTCTTCAAGCGACAGAGCCTACGAGCAGTACTTC

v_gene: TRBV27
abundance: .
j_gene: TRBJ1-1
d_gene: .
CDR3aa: CACRGQGNTEAFF
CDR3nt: TGTGCCTGCAGAGGCCAAGGGAACACTGAAGCTTTCTTT

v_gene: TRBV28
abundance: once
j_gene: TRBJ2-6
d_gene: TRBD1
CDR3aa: CASRTGGSGANVLTF
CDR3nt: TGTGCCAGCCGGACAGGTGGATCTGGGGCCAACGTCCTGACTTTC

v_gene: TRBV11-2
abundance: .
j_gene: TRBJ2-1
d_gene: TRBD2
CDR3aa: CASSLVAGGPVEQFF
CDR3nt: TGTGCCAGCAGCTTAGTGGCGGGGGGGCCCGTTGAGCAGTTCTTC

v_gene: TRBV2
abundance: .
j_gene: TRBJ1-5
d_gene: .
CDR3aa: CASRWLKGSLRNQPQHF
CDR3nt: TGTGCCAGCAGATGGTTGAAGGGATCCCTTCGCAATCAGCCCCAGCATTTT

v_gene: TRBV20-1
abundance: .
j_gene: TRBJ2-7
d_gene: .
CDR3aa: CSAAKDYEQYF
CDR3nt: TGCAGTGCTGCGAAGGACTACGAGCAGTACTTC

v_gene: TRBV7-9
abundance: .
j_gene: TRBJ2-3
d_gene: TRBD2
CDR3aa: CASSFMTSGSTDTQYF
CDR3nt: TGTGCCAGCAGCTTTATGACTAGCGGGAGCACAGATACGCAGTATTTT

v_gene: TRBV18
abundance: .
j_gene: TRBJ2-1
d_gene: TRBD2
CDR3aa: CASSPPSSGSYNEQFF
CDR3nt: TGTGCCAGCTCACCACCTTCTAGCGGATCCTACAATGAGCAGTTCTTC

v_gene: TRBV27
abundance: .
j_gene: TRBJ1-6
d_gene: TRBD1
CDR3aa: CASSVTGGSPLHF
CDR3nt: TGTGCCAGCAGTGTTACAGGGGGCTCACCCCTCCACTTT

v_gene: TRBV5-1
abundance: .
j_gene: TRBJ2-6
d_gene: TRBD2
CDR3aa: CASRAGSSGANVLTF
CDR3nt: TGCGCCAGTCGAGCGGGGAGCTCTGGGGCCAACGTCCTGACTTTC

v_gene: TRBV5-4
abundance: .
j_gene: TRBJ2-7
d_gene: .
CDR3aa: CASSPSGQPSYEQYF
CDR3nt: TGTGCCAGCAGCCCCTCTGGACAGCCTTCCTACGAGCAGTACTTC

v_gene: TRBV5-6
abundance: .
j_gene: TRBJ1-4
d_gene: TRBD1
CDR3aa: CASSPTTGGVEKLFF
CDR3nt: TGTGCCAGCAGCCCTACCACAGGGGGCGTTGAAAAACTGTTTTTT

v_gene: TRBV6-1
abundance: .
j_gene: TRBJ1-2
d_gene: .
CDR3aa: CASSFGNDGYTF
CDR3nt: TGTGCCAGCAGTTTCGGGAATGATGGCTACACCTTC

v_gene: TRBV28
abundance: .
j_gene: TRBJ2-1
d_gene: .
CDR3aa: CASRRQGGANNEQFF
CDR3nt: TGTGCCAGCAGACGACAGGGAGGCGCGAACAATGAGCAGTTCTTC

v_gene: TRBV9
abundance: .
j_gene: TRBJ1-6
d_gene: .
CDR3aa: CASSATMTDSPLHF
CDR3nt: TGTGCCAGCAGCGCAACCATGACGGATTCACCCCTCCACTTT

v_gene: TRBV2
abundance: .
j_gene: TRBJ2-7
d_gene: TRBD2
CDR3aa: CASSDWLAGEEQYF
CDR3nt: TGTGCCAGCAGTGATTGGCTAGCGGGGGAAGAGCAGTACTTC

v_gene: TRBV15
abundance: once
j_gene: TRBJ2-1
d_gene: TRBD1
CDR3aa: CATSRGRQGAGYNEQFF
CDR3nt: TGTGCCACCAGCAGAGGTCGACAGGGGGCGGGATACAATGAGCAGTTCTTC

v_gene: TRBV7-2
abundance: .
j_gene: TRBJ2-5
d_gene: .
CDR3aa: CASSLEPSVETQYF
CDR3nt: TGTGCCAGCAGCTTAGAGCCTAGCGTTGAGACCCAGTACTTC

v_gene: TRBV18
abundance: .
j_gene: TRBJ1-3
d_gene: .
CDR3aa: CASSGRHSGNTIYF
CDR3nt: TGTGCCAGCTCAGGCAGGCACTCTGGAAACACCATATATTTT

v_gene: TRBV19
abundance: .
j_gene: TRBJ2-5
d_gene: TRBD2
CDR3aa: CASSIGLHSGSPQETQYF
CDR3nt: TGTGCCAGTAGTATAGGGCTCCATAGCGGGAGCCCTCAAGAGACCCAGTACTTC

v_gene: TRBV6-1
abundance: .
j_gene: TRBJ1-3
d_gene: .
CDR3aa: CASSEDLSSGNTIYF
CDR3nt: TGTGCCAGCAGTGAAGACTTGAGCTCTGGAAACACCATATATTTT

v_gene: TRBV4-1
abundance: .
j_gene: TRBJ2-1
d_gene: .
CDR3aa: CASSHPLTKRLGYNEQFF
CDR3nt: TGCGCCAGCAGCCACCCACTTACTAAGCGGCTGGGGTACAATGAGCAGTTCTTC

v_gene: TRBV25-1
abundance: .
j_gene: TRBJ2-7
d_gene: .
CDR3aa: CASSEYQAGLRQYF
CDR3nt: TGTGCCAGCAGTGAATATCAGGCAGGGCTTAGGCAGTACTTC

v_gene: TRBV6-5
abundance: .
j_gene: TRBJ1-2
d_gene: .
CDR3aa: CASSYTGLPFGGYTF
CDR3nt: TGTGCCAGCAGTTACACTGGACTCCCGTTCGGGGGCTACACCTTC

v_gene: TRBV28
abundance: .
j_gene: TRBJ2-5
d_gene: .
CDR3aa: CASSSSLVPQETQYF
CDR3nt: TGTGCCAGCAGTTCGTCGCTAGTCCCCCAAGAGACCCAGTACTTC

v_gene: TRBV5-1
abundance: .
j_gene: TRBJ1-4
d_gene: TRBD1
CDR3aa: CASSSGTGGAGWDEKLFF
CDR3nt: TGCGCCAGCAGCAGCGGGACAGGGGGCGCTGGGTGGGATGAAAAACTGTTTTTT

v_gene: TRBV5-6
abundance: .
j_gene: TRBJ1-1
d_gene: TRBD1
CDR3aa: CASSLGAGTGLAFF
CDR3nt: TGTGCCAGCAGCTTGGGTGCCGGGACAGGGCTTGCTTTCTTT

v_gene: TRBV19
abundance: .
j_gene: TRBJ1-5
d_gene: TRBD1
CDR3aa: CASSIRDRGRNQPQHF
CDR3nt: TGTGCCAGTAGTATCCGGGACAGGGGGCGCAATCAGCCCCAGCATTTT

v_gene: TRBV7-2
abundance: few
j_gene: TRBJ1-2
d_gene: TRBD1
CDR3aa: CGSGTGGSGYTF
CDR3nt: TGTGGATCGGGGACAGGGGGCAGTGGCTACACCTTC

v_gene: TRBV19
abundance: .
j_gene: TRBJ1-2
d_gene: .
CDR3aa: CASSMVQHFYGYTF
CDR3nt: TGTGCCAGTAGTATGGTGCAGCACTTCTATGGCTACACCTTC

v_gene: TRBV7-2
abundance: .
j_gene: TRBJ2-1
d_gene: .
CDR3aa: CASSLGLALYEQFF
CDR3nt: TGTGCCAGCAGCTTAGGGCTAGCGCTTTATGAGCAGTTCTTC

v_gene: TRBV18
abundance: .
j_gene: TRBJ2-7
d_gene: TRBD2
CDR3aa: CASSPQLAGGKYEQYF
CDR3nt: TGTGCCAGCTCCCCCCAACTAGCGGGAGGGAAATACGAGCAGTACTTC

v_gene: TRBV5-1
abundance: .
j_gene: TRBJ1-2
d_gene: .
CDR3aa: CASSPWAGDYGYTF
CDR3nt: TGCGCCAGCAGCCCGTGGGCAGGGGACTATGGCTACACCTTC

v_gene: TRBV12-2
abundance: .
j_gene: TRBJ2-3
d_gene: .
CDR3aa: CASRLPTGPTDTQYF
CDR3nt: TGTGCAAGTCGCTTACCCACGGGACCCACAGATACGCAGTATTTT

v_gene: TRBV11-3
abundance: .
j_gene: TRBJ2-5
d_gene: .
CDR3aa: CASSLGGARETQYF
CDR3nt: TGTGCCAGCAGCTTAGGGGGAGCGAGGGAGACCCAGTACTTC

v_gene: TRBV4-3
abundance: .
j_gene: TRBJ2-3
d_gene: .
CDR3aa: CASSLGDTQYF
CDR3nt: TGCGCCAGCAGCCTGGGAGATACGCAGTATTTT

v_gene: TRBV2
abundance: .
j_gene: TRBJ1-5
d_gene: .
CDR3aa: CASSEHQGVYQPQHF
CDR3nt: TGTGCCAGCAGTGAGCACCAGGGAGTATATCAGCCCCAGCATTTT

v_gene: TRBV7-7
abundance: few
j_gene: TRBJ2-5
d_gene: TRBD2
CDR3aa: CASSAQGLAGAETQYF
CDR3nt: TGTGCCAGCAGCGCTCAAGGACTAGCGGGGGCGGAGACCCAGTACTTC

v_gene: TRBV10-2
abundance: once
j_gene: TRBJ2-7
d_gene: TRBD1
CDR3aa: CASVPPGGEQYF
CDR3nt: TGCGCCAGCGTACCACCAGGGGGCGAGCAGTACTTC

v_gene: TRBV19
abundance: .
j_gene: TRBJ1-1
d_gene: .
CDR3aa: CASKRGQTSTEAFF
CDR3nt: TGTGCCAGTAAAAGGGGACAAACAAGCACTGAAGCTTTCTTT

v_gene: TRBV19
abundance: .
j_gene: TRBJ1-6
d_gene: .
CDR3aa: CASSLRDNSPLHF
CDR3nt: TGTGCCAGTAGTTTACGGGATAATTCACCCCTCCACTTT

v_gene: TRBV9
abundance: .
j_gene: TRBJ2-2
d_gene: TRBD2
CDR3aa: CASSPRTSGWTNTGELFF
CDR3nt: TGTGCCAGCAGCCCTCGGACTAGCGGATGGACGAACACCGGGGAGCTGTTTTTT

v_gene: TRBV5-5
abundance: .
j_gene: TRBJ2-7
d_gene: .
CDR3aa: CASSLRDTFQRSYEQYF
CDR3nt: TGTGCCAGCAGCTTGCGGGACACTTTCCAGCGCTCCTACGAGCAGTACTTC

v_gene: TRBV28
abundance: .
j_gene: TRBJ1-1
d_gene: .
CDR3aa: CASSPSGEGNTEAFF
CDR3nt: TGTGCCAGCAGCCCTTCGGGGGAGGGAAACACTGAAGCTTTCTTT

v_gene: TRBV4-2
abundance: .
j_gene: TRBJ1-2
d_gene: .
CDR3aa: CASSQEQEGIFYGYTF
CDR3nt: TGTGCCAGCAGCCAAGAACAGGAGGGCATCTTCTATGGCTACACCTTC

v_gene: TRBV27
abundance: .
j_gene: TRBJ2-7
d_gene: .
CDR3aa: CASSLNPPYEQYF
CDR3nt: TGTGCCAGCAGTTTAAACCCCCCCTACGAGCAGTACTTC

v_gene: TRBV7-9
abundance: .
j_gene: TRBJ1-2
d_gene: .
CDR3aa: CASSLAGGDGYTF
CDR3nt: TGTGCCAGCAGCTTAGCTGGGGGCGATGGCTACACCTTC

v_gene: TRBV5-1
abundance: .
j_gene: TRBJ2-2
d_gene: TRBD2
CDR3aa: CASSLRAGGAGELFF
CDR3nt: TGCGCCAGCAGTTTGAGAGCGGGAGGGGCCGGGGAGCTGTTTTTT

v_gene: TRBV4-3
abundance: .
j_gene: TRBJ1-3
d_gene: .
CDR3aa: CASSQGQDSGNTIYF
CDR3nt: TGCGCCAGCAGCCAAGGGCAGGACTCTGGAAACACCATATATTTT

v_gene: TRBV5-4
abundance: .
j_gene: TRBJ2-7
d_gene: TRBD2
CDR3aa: CASSLKGLAGGPSYEQYF
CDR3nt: TGTGCCAGCAGCTTGAAGGGACTAGCGGGGGGGCCCTCCTACGAGCAGTACTTC

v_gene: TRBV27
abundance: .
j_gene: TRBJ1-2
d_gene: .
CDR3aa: CASRPGAQGGYTF
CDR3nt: TGTGCCAGCAGACCAGGAGCTCAGGGGGGCTACACCTTC

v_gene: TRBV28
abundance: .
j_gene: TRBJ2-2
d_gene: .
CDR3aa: CASTQRPGELFF
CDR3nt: TGTGCCAGCACTCAACGCCCCGGGGAGCTGTTTTTT

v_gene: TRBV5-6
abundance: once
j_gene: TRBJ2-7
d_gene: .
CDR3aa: CASSLEDGWQYF
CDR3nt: TGTGCCAGCAGCTTGGAGGACGGGTGGCAGTACTTC

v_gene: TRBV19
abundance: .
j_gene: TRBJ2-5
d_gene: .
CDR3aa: CASSIEGRKTQYF
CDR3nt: TGTGCCAGTAGTATTGAGGGGCGGAAGACCCAGTACTTC

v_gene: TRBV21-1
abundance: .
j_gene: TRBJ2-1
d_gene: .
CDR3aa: CASTRASFSLLNEQFF
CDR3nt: TGTGCCAGCACCCGGGCTTCCTTTTCGCTGCTCAATGAGCAGTTCTTC

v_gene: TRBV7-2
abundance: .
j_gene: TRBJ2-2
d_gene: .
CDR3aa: CASSFAAGGELFF
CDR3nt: TGTGCCAGCAGCTTTGCAGCGGGCGGGGAGCTGTTTTTT

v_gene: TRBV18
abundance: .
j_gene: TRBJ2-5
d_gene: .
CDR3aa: CASSPDMETQYF
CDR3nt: TGTGCCAGCTCACCAGATATGGAGACCCAGTACTTC

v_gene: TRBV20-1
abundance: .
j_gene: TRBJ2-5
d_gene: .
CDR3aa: CSAVWETQYF
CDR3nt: TGCAGTGCTGTTTGGGAGACCCAGTACTTC

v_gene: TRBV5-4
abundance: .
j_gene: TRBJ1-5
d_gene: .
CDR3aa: CASSAGGSNQPQHF
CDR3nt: TGTGCCAGCAGCGCGGGGGGTAGCAATCAGCCCCAGCATTTT

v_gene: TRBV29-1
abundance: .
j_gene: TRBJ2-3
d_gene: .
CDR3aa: CSAVAASTDTQYF
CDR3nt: TGCAGCGCTGTAGCGGCTAGCACAGATACGCAGTATTTT